This record covers a single TCR beta chain. The sample carries other DNA sequences with the same CDR3. Followed longitudinally, the Seattle patients had been enrolled during active infection. The CDR3 extends over 15 amino acids. V was clipped by 0 bases and J by 5 bases; unmatched bases: 6. Germline V gene data show CDR1 as SGDLS and CDR2 as YYNGEE. Repertoires were generated with immunoSEQ multiplex PCR, while TCRdb's copy carries only in-frame clones and drops some. The repertoire holds some 72,000 clones, with 80% as singletons. These data originate in a study of blood T cell repertoires in COVID-19. On the study more broadly: The United States, Italy and Spain provided the acute and convalescent COVID-19 samples. The analysed material was cDNA or gDNA that came from T cells, B-cell-depleted T cells, or PBMCs.

The chain uses TRBV9 and TRBJ2-5, with TRBD1 matching 8 bases. This receptor was obtained from a middle-aged man with COVID-19, enrolled during active disease. The material sequenced was peripheral blood. The CDR3 loop reads CASSVDQGAKETQYF. The CDR3 region has the DNA TGTGCCAGCAGCGTAGATCAGGGGGCGAAGGAGACCCAGTACTTC.